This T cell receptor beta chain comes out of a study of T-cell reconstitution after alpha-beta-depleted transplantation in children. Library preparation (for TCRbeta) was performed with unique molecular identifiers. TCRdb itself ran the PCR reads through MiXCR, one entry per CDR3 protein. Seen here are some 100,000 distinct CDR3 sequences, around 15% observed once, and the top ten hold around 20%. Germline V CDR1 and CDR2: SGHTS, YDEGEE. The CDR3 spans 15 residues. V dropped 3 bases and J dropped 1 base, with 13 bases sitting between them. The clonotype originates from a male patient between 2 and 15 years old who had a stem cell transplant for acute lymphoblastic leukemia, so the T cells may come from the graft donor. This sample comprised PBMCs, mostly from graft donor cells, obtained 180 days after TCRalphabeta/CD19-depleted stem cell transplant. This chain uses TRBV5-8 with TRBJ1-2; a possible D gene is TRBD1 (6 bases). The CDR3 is CASSWRGMSNYGYTF. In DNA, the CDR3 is TGTGCCAGCAGCTGGAGGGGGATGAGTAACTATGGCTACACCTTC.